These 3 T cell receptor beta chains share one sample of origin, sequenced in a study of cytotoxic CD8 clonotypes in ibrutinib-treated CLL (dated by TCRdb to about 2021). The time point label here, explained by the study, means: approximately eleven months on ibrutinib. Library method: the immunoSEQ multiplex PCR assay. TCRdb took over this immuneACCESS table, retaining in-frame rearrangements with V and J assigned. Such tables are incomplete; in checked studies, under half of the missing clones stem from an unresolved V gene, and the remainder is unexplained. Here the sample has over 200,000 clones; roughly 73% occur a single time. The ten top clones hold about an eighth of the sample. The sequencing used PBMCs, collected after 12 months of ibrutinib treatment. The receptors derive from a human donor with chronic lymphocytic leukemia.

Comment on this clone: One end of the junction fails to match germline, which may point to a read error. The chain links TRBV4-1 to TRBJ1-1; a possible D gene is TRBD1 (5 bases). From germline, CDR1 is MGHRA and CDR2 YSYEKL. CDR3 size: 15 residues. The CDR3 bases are TGCGCCAGCAGCGAAGAGGAGGGGAGTAACACTGAAGCTTTCTTT. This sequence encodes CASSEEEGSNTEAFF.

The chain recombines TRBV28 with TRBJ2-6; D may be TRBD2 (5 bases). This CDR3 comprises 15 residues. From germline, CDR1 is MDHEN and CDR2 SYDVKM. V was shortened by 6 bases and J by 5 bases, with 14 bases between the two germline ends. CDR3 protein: CASSSGTRWANVLTF. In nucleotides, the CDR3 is TGTGCCAGCAGCTCGGGAACCCGGTGGGCCAACGTCCTGACTTTC.

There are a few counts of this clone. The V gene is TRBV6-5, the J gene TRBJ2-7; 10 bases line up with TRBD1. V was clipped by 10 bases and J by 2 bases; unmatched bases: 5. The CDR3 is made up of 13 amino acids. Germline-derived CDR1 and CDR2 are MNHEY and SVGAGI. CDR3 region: CATRDRGPYEQYF. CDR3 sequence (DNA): TGTGCCACCCGGGACAGGGGCCCCTACGAGCAGTACTTC.